The 8 T cell receptor beta chains below were found in one sample sequenced in a study of T-cell memory formation after mild COVID-19. One entry per CDR3 protein, called by TCRdb with MiXCR from the 5' RACE reads. Of around 430,000 distinct CDR3 sequences listed, approximately 15% are singletons. Source material: PBMCs or a T cell subset sorted from them (not recorded which). Source of these receptors: a man aged 18-30 years who had mild COVID-19 (a few samples of this study predate the infection). Cell type and time point are not known.

The chain recombines TRBV7-9 with TRBJ2-1; a possible D gene is TRBD2 (5 bases). V was shortened by 2 bases and J by 8 bases, with 13 bases between the two germline ends. This CDR3 contains 14 residues. Germline lookup yields CDR1 SEHNR and CDR2 FQNEAQ (reference sequence). The CDR3 spells CASSLIEGSDEQFF. In DNA, the CDR3 is TGTGCCAGCAGCTTAATCGAGGGTAGCGATGAGCAGTTCTTC.

V gene TRBV20-1 combines with J gene TRBJ2-7; no clear D gene. CDR3 size: 12 residues. Germline V gene data show CDR1 as DFQATT and CDR2 as SNEGSKA (reference sequence). Trimming cost V 6 bases and J 0 bases, with 9 bases left between them. The CDR3 here is CSATSGSYEQYV. The CDR3 DNA reads TGCAGTGCGACCTCAGGCTCCTACGAGCAGTACGTC.

The chain is built from TRBV6-2 or TRBV6-3 and TRBJ2-7, with 13 bases that match TRBD2. Germline lookup yields CDR1 MNHEY and CDR2 SVGEGT. The CDR3 loop spans 17 amino acids. V was clipped by 6 bases and J by 2 bases; unmatched bases: 10. The CDR3 nucleotides are TGTGCCAGCAGCTCGACACTCGGACTAGCGGGGGCCTACGAGCAGTACTTC. Its protein product is CASSSTLGLAGAYEQYF.

This clonotype was seen repeatedly, ten times or more. The V call is TRBV12-3 or TRBV12-4, the J call TRBJ2-3; 8 bases align to TRBD2. The CDR3 contains 15 residues. V lost 5 bases and J lost 3; bases outside the gene matches: 7. CDR3 nucleotides: TGTGCCAGCAGTGACGGGACTAGATCTACAGATACGCAGTATTTT. As protein: CASSDGTRSTDTQYF.

This chain uses TRBV29-1 with TRBJ2-7; D is possibly TRBD2 (5 bases). V lost 7 bases and J lost 3, with 10 bases in between. The CDR3 sequence is 11 residues long. Per the germline V gene, CDR1 is SQVTM and CDR2 is ANQGSEA. The CDR3: CSGGKDYEQYF. The CDR3 DNA reads TGCAGCGGAGGGAAGGACTACGAGCAGTACTTC.

At least ten counts were recorded for this clonotype. The V gene is TRBV11-2, the J gene TRBJ2-1; no clear D gene. Germline V CDR1 and CDR2: SGHAT, FQNNGV. The germline V and J ends were trimmed by 5 bases and 10 bases, with 12 bases remaining between them. The CDR3 length is 12 residues. The CDR3 coding sequence is TGTGCCAGCAGCGGAGAAAATTTAGAGCAGTTCTTC. Residues: CASSGENLEQFF.

The V call is TRBV2, the J call TRBJ1-5, with TRBD1 matching 8 bases. Germline CDR1 reads SNHLY; CDR2 reads FYNNEI. Trimming at V came to 3 bases and at J to 6 bases, leaving 4 bases not matched to a gene. This CDR3 is built from 14 residues. The DNA of the CDR3 is TGTGCCAGCAGTGATAACAGGGGGATTCAGCCCCAGCATTTT. Amino acids: CASSDNRGIQPQHF. The variable domain in full, completed from reference TRBV2 and TRBJ1-5, reads EPEVTQTPSHQVTQMGQEVILRCVPISNHLYFYWYRQILGQKVEFLVSFYNNEISEKSEIFDDQFSVERPDGSNFTLKIRSTKLEDSAMYFCASSDNRGIQPQHFGDGTRLSIL.

This clonotype was observed a handful of times. The genes are TRBV5-5 and TRBJ1-4; D not certain. This CDR3 is 13 amino acids long. V lost 2 bases, J lost 8 bases, and 10 bases lay in between. CDR1 and CDR2 from the germline V gene are SGHKS and YYEKEE (reference sequence). CDR3 region: CASSLGPVEKLFF. CDR3 in DNA: TGTGCCAGCAGCTTAGGGCCCGTCGAAAAACTGTTTTTT.